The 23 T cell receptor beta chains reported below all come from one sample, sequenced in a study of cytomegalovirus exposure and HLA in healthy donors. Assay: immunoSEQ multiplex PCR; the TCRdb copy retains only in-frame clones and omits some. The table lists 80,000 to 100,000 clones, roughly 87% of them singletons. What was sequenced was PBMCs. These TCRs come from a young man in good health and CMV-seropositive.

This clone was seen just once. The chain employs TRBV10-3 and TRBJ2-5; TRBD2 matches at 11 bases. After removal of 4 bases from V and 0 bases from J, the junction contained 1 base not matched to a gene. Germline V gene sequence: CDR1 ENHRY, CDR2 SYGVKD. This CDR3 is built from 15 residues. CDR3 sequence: CAISGLAGNQETQYF. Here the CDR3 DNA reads TGTGCCATCAGTGGACTAGCGGGGAACCAAGAGACCCAGTACTTC.

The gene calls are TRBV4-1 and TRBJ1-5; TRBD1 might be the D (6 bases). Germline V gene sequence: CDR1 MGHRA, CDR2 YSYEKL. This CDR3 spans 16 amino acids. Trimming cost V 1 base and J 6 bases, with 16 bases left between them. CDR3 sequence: CASSQVPGVVSQPQHF. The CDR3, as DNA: TGCGCCAGCAGCCAAGTGCCAGGGGTGGTTAGTCAGCCCCAGCATTTT.

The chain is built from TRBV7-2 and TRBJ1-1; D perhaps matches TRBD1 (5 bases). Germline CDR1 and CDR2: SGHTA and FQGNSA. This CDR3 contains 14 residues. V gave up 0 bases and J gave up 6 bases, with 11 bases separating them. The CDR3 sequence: CASSLAPGKAEAFF. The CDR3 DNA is TGTGCCAGCAGCTTAGCCCCAGGGAAGGCTGAAGCTTTCTTT.

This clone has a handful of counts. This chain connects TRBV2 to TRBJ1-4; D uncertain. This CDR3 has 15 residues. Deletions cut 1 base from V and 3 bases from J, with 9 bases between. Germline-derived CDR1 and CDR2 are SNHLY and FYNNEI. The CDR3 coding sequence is TGTGCCAGCAGTGAAGACACAGCCGCTAATGAAAAACTGTTTTTT. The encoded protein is CASSEDTAANEKLFF.

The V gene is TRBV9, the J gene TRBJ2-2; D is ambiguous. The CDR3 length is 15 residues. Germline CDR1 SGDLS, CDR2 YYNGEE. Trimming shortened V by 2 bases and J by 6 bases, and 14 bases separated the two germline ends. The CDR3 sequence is CASSVTDWSPGELFF. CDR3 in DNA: TGTGCCAGCAGCGTCACCGACTGGTCCCCCGGGGAGCTGTTTTTT.

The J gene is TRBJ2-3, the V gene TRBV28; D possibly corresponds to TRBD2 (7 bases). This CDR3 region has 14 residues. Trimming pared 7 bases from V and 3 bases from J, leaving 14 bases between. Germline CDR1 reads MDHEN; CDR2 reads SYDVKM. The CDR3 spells CASKVGGATDTQYF. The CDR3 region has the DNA TGTGCCAGCAAAGTTGGGGGGGCGACAGATACGCAGTATTTT.

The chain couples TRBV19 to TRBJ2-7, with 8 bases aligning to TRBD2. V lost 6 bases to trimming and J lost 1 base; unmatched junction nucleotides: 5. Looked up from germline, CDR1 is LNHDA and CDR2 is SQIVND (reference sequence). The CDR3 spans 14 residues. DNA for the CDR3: TGTGCCAGTAGCGGGGGGGCAGGGTCCTACGAGCAGTACTTC. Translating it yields CASSGGAGSYEQYF.

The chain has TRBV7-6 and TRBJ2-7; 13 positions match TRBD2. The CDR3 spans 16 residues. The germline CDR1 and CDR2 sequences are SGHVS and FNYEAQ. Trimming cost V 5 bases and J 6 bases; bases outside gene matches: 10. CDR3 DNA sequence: TGTGCCAGCAGCCGGGGAGAGGGACTAGCGGGACTCGAGCAGTACTTC. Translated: CASSRGEGLAGLEQYF.

In DNA form, the CDR3 reads TGTGCCAGCAGCTTAGTTTTGGGGCGGCGAAAAGCGCAAGAGACCCAGTACTTC. Encoded protein: CASSLVLGRRKAQETQYF. The chain links TRBV7-2 to TRBJ2-5; possible D gene TRBD1, 5 bases. V gave up 1 base and J gave up 2 bases, with 20 bases separating them. Germline CDR1 and CDR2: SGHTA and FQGNSA. There are 18 residues in the CDR3. Filled out from reference TRBV7-2 and TRBJ2-5, the complete variable domain reads GAGVSQSPSNKVTEKGKDVELRCDPISGHTALYWYRQSLGQGLEFLIYFQGNSAPDKSGLPSDRFSAERTGGSVSTLTIQRTQQEDSAVYLCASSLVLGRRKAQETQYFGPGTRLLVL.

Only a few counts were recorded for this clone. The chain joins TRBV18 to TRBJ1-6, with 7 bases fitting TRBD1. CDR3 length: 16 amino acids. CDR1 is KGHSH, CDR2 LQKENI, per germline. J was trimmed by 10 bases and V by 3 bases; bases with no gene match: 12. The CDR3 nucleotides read TGTGCCAGCTCACCCCTGACAGGGCCAGGGGAGTCACCCCTCCACTTT. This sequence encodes CASSPLTGPGESPLHF.

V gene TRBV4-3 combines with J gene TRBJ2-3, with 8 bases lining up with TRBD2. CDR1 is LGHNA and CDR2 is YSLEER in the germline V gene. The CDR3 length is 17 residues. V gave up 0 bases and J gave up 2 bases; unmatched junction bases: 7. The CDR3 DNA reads TGCGCCAGCAGCCAAGATGTCATAGCGGGGAACACAGATACGCAGTATTTT. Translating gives CASSQDVIAGNTDTQYF.

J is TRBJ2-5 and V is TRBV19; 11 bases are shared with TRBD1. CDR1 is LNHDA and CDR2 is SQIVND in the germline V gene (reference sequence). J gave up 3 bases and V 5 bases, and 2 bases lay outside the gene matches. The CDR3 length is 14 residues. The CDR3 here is CASSWGQGEETQYF. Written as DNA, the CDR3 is TGTGCCAGTAGTTGGGGACAGGGGGAAGAGACCCAGTACTTC.

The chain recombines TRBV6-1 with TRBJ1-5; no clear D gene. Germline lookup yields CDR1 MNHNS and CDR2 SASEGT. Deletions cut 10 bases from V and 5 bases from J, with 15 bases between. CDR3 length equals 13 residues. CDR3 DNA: TGTGCCACCCTACCCCGAGAGGATCAGCCCCAGCATTTT. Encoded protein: CATLPREDQPQHF.

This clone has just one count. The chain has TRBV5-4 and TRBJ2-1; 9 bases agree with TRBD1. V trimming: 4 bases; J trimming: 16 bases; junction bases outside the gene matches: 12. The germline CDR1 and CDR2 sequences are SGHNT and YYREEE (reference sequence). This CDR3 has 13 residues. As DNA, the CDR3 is TGTGCCAGCAGCACCCGAGGCACGGGACAGGGTTTCTTC. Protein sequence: CASSTRGTGQGFF.

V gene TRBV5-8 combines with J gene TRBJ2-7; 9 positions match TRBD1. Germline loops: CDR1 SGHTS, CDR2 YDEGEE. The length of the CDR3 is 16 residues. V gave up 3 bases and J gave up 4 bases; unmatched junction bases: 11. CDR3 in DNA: TGTGCCAGCAGCTCCTTGGGACAGGGCCCTGTATACGAGCAGTACTTC. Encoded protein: CASSSLGQGPVYEQYF.

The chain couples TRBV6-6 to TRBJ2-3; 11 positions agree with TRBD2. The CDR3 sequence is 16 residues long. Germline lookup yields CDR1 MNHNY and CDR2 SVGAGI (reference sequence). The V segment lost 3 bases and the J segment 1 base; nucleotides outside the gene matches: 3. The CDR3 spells CASSYLLAGGTDTQYF. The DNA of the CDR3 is TGTGCCAGCAGTTATTTACTAGCGGGGGGCACAGATACGCAGTATTTT.

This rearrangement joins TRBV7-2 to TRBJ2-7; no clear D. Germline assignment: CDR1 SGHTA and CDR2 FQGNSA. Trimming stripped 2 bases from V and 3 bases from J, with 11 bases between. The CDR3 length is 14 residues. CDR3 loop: CASSLSLEDYEQYF. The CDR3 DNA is TGTGCCAGCAGCTTATCCTTAGAGGACTACGAGCAGTACTTC. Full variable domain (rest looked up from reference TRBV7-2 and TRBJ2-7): GAGVSQSPSNKVTEKGKDVELRCDPISGHTALYWYRQSLGQGLEFLIYFQGNSAPDKSGLPSDRFSAERTGGSVSTLTIQRTQQEDSAVYLCASSLSLEDYEQYFGPGTRLTVT.

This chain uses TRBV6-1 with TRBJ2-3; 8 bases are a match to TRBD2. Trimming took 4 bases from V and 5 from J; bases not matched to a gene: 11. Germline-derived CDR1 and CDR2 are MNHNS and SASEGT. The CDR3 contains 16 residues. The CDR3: CASSALFGGAVDTQYF. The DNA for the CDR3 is TGTGCCAGCAGTGCCCTGTTCGGGGGGGCCGTAGATACGCAGTATTTT.

The chain's CDR3 is CASGLDQADTQYF. The CDR3 DNA follows: TGTGCTAGTGGTTTGGACCAGGCAGATACGCAGTATTTT. The V gene is TRBV12-5, the J gene TRBJ2-3, with D uncertain. V lost 1 base and J 4 bases, leaving 6 bases between the germline ends. CDR3 length: 13 amino acids. Germline V CDR1 and CDR2: LGHNT, FRNRAP. Based on the CDR3 plus reference TRBV12-5 and TRBJ2-3, the full variable domain is DARVTQTPRHKVTEMGQEVTMRCQPILGHNTVFWYRQTMMQGLELLAYFRNRAPLDDSGMPKDRFSAEMPDATLATLKIQPSEPRDSAVYFCASGLDQADTQYFGPGTRLTVL.

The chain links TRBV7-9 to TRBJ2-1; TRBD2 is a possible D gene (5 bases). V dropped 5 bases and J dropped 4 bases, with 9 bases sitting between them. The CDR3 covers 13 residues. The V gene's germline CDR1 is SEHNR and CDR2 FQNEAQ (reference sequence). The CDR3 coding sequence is TGTGCCAGCAGCCTAACTAGTTACAATGAGCAGTTCTTC. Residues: CASSLTSYNEQFF.

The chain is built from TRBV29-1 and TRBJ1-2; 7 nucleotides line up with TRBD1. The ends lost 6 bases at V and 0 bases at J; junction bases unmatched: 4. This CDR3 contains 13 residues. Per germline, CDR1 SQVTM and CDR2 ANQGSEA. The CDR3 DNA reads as TGCAGCGTCGGGACAGCAGCTAACTATGGCTACACCTTC. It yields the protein CSVGTAANYGYTF.

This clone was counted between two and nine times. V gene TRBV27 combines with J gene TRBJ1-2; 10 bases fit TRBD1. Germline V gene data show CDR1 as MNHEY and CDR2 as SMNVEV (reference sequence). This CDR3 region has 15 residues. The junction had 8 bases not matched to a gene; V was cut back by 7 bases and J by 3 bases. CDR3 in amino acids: CASKVRQGAHYGYTF. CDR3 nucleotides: TGTGCCAGCAAAGTACGACAGGGGGCACACTATGGCTACACCTTC.

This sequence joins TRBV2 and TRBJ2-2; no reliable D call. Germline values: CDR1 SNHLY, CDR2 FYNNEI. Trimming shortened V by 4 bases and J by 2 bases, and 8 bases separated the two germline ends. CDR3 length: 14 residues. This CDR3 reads CASSGQSNTGELFF. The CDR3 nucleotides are TGTGCCAGCAGTGGCCAGTCAAACACCGGGGAGCTGTTTTTT. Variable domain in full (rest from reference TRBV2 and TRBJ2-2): EPEVTQTPSHQVTQMGQEVILRCVPISNHLYFYWYRQILGQKVEFLVSFYNNEISEKSEIFDDQFSVERPDGSNFTLKIRSTKLEDSAMYFCASSGQSNTGELFFGEGSRLTVL.